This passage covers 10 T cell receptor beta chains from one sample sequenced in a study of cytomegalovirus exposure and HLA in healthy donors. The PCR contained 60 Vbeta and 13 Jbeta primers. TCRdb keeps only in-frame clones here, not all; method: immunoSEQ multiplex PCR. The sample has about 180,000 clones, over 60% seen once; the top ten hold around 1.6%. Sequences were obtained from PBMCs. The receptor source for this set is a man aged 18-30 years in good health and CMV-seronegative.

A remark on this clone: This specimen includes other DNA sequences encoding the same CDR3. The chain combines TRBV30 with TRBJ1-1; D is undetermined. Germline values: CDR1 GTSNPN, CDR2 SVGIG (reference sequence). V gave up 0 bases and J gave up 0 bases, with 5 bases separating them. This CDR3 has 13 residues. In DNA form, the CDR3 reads TGTGCCTGGAGTGTACGAGTGAACACTGAAGCTTTCTTT. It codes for CAWSVRVNTEAFF. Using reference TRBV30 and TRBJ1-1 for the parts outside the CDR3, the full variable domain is SQTIHQWPATLVQPVGSPLSLECTVEGTSNPNLYWYRQAAGRGLQLLFYSVGIGQISSEVPQNLSASRPQDRQFILSSKKLLLSDSGFYLCAWSVRVNTEAFFGQGTRLTVV.

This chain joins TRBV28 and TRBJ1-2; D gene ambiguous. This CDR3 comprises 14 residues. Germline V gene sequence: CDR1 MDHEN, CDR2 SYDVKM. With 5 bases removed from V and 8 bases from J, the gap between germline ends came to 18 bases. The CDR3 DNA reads TGTGCCAGCAGTCGAAGCGGCGTCTTTGGGGGCTACACCTTC. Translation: CASSRSGVFGGYTF.

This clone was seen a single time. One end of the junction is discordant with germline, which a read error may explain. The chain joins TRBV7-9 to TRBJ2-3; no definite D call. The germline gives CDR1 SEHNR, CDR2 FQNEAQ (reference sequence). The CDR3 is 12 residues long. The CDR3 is CSSSSQRDTQYF. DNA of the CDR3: TGTTCCAGCAGCTCCCAGCGTGATACGCAGTATTTT.

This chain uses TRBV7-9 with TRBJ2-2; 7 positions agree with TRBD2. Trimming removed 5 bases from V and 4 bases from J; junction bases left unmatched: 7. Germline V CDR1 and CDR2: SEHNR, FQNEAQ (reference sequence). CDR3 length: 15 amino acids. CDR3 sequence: CASSPDRGGTGELFF. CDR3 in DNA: TGTGCCAGCAGCCCGGATCGCGGGGGCACCGGGGAGCTGTTTTTT. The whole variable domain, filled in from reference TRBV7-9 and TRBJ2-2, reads DTGVSQNPRHKITKRGQNVTFRCDPISEHNRLYWYRQTLGQGPEFLTYFQNEAQLEKSRLLSDRFSAERPKGSFSTLEIQRTEQGDSAMYLCASSPDRGGTGELFFGEGSRLTVL.

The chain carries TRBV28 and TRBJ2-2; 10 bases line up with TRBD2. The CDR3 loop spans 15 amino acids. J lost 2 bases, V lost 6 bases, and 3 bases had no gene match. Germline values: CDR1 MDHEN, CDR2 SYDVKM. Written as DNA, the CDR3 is TGTGCCAGCAGCCTAGCGGGGGTAAACACCGGGGAGCTGTTTTTT. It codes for CASSLAGVNTGELFF.

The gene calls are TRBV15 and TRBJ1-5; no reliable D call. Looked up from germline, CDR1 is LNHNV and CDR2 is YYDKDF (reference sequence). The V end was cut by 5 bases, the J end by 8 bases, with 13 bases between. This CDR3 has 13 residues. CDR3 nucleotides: TGTGCCACCAGCCCCCGGGTTCGGGAGCCCCAGCATTTT. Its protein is CATSPRVREPQHF. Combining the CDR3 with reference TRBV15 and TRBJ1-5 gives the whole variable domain DAMVIQNPRYQVTQFGKPVTLSCSQTLNHNVMYWYQQKSSQAPKLLFHYYDKDFNNEADTPDNFQSRRPNTSFCFLDIRSPGLGDTAMYLCATSPRVREPQHFGDGTRLSIL.

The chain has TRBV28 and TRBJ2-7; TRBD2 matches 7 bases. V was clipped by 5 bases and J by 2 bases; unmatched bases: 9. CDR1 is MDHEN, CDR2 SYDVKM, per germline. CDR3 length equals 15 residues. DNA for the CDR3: TGTGCCAGCAGTGCCTCTAGCGGATCCGCCTACGAGCAGTACTTC. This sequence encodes CASSASSGSAYEQYF. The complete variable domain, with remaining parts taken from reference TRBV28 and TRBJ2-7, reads DVKVTQSSRYLVKRTGEKVFLECVQDMDHENMFWYRQDPGLGLRLIYFSYDVKMKEKGDIPEGYSVSREKKERFSLILESASTNQTSMYLCASSASSGSAYEQYFGPGTRLTVT.

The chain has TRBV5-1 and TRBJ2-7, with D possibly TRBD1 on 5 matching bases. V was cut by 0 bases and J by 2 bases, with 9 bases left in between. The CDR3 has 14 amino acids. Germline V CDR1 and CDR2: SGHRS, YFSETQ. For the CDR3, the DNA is TGCGCCAGCAGCTTGGAAAGGGGTCCCTACGAGCAGTACTTC. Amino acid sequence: CASSLERGPYEQYF. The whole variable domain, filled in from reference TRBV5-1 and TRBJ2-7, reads KAGVTQTPRYLIKTRGQQVTLSCSPISGHRSVSWYQQTPGQGLQFLFEYFSETQRNKGNFPGRFSGRQFSNSRSEMNVSTLELGDSALYLCASSLERGPYEQYFGPGTRLTVT.

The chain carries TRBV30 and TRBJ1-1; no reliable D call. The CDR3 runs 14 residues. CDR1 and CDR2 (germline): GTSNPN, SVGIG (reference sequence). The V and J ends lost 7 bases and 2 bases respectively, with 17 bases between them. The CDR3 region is CASRPDYLNTEAFF. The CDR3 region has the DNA TGTGCCTCGCGGCCCGATTACCTAAACACTGAAGCTTTCTTT.

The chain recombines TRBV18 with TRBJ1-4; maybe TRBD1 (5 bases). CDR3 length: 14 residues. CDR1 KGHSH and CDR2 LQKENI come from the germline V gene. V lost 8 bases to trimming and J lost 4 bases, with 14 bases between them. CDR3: CASRPGRGNEKLFF. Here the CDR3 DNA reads TGTGCCAGCCGGCCCGGGAGGGGTAATGAAAAACTGTTTTTT.